Following are 31 T cell receptor beta chains from one sample sequenced in a study of vaccination effects on CD4 cells after COVID-19. In the ViraFEST assay, antigen-specific CD4+ clonotypes were identified by expansion after peptide-pool stimulation. Researchers isolated CD4+ T cells once approximately eleven days of culture had elapsed. Two-dose BNT162b2 or mRNA-1273 vaccination was given to participants. Profiled with immunoSEQ multiplex PCR; TCRdb holds only in-frame clones, not every one. The table includes around 24,000 clones, under 80% detected once. Their specific antigens are unknown. Sequencing was performed on CD4+ T cells from PBMCs cultured with HCoV-NL63 spike peptides, taken after COVID-19 vaccination. The receptors originated from a human donor who received a COVID-19 vaccine.

This clone was counted a few times. The gene calls are TRBV5-6 and TRBJ1-5; 7 bases are shared with TRBD1. There are 15 residues in the CDR3. V shed 2 bases, J shed 2 bases, and the junction held 4 bases outside the gene matches. From germline, CDR1 is SGHDT and CDR2 YYEEEE. CDR3 in DNA: TGTGCCAGCAGCTTACAGGGGAAGGGCAATCAGCCCCAGCATTTT. It is translated as CASSLQGKGNQPQHF.

The chain uses TRBV4-2 and TRBJ1-2; D is unresolved. CDR1 is LGHNA, CDR2 YNFKEQ, per germline. The CDR3 has 14 amino acids. V was pared by 4 bases and J by 8 bases, with 17 bases between. CDR3 nucleotides: TGTGCCAGCAGCCCGGGATCCCTGGTGCGAGGCTACACCTTC. Its protein is CASSPGSLVRGYTF.

This chain links TRBV11-2 with TRBJ1-1; TRBD1 might be the D (6 bases). Germline V gene lookup returns CDR1 SGHAT and CDR2 FQNNGV. The CDR3 runs 12 residues. V was cut by 1 base and J by 7 bases, with 7 bases left in between. The CDR3 region is CASSLVGGEAFF. As DNA, the CDR3 is TGTGCCAGCAGCTTAGTAGGGGGTGAAGCTTTCTTT.

The chain recombines TRBV19 with TRBJ2-7, with D tentatively TRBD1 (5 bases). This CDR3 has 16 amino acids. In germline, CDR1 is LNHDA, CDR2 SQIVND (reference sequence). V was clipped by 5 bases and J by 1 base, with 18 bases between them. In nucleotides, the CDR3 is TGTGCCAGTAGTGTGGCCGCCGGGCAGGGATCCTACGAGCAGTACTTC. Its protein is CASSVAAGQGSYEQYF.

The CDR3 protein is CASSPMVTGSGEQYF. In nucleotides, the CDR3 is TGTGCCAGCAGCCCTATGGTGACAGGGAGTGGCGAGCAGTACTTC. This chain links TRBV7-9 with TRBJ2-7, with TRBD1 matching over 7 bases. The CDR3 is 15 amino acids. From germline, CDR1 is SEHNR and CDR2 FQNEAQ (reference sequence). Losses at the gene ends were 5 bases for V and 6 bases for J; bases not matched to a gene: 13.

This chain links TRBV6-5 with TRBJ1-1, with 9 nucleotides matching TRBD1. Germline V gene lookup returns CDR1 MNHEY and CDR2 SVGAGI. V was pared by 5 bases and J by 1 base, with 2 bases of the junction left unmatched. The CDR3 extends over 14 amino acids. In DNA form, the CDR3 reads TGTGCCAGCAGTCGGACAGGGGCGAACACTGAAGCTTTCTTT. Amino acid sequence: CASSRTGANTEAFF.

The J gene is TRBJ2-3, the V gene TRBV27, with D uncertain. The CDR3 has 13 residues. The germline gives CDR1 MNHEY, CDR2 SMNVEV (reference sequence). The V end was cut by 6 bases, the J end by 0 bases, with 7 bases between. DNA for the CDR3: TGTGCCAGCAGGTTGGGTAGCACAGATACGCAGTATTTT. Its translation: CASRLGSTDTQYF.

J is TRBJ2-1 and V is TRBV6-4; the D gene could be TRBD1 or TRBD2 (5 bases each). Germline CDR1 MRHNA, CDR2 SNTAGT. The CDR3 is made up of 12 amino acids. The V end was cut by 11 bases, the J end by 4 bases, with 12 bases between. The chain's CDR3 is CADRDGYNEQFF. The CDR3 DNA sequence: TGTGCCGATAGGGACGGGTACAATGAGCAGTTCTTC.

This sequence joins TRBV2 and TRBJ1-5; D is possibly TRBD1 (5 bases). The CDR3 is 13 amino acids. Germline V gene sequence: CDR1 SNHLY, CDR2 FYNNEI. Deletions cut 5 bases from V and 4 bases from J, with 9 bases between. CDR3 DNA sequence: TGTGCCAGCAGTAGGGCAGGGAATCAGCCCCAGCATTTT. As protein: CASSRAGNQPQHF.

The chain couples TRBV2 to TRBJ2-5; no clear D gene. CDR3 size: 12 residues. Germline V gene data show CDR1 as SNHLY and CDR2 as FYNNEI. V lost 5 bases, J lost 7 bases, and 11 bases lay in between. The CDR3 reads CASSLDYGTQYF. In DNA, the CDR3 is TGTGCCAGCAGTCTAGATTATGGGACCCAGTACTTC.

This clone has a single count. The chain couples TRBV7-2 to TRBJ1-4, with a tentative D call TRBD1 (6 bases). The germline V gene encodes CDR1 SGHTA and CDR2 FQGNSA. Trimming shortened V by 2 bases and J by 0 bases, and 13 bases separated the two germline ends. The CDR3 loop spans 17 amino acids. The CDR3 reads CASSLYYGTPTNEKLFF. In nucleotides, the CDR3 is TGTGCCAGCAGCTTATATTACGGGACACCAACTAATGAAAAACTGTTTTTT.

J is TRBJ1-2 and V is TRBV7-8, with no clear D. Trimming took off 0 bases at V and 6 bases at J, with 14 bases between the two ends. CDR1 and CDR2 from the germline V gene are SGHVS and FQNEAQ. This CDR3 comprises 15 residues. The CDR3 sequence is CASSLAPAELHGYTF. DNA for the CDR3: TGTGCCAGCAGCTTAGCCCCCGCTGAGCTGCATGGCTACACCTTC.

The V and J genes are TRBV5-1 and TRBJ1-2; TRBD1 might be the D (5 bases). The CDR3 spans 15 residues. Between the trimmed V and J ends, which lost 3 bases and 2 bases, there was a span of 14 bases. Germline CDR1 is SGHRS and CDR2 is YFSETQ. CDR3 in amino acids: CASSSDWGGNYGYTF. Here the CDR3 DNA reads TGCGCCAGCAGCTCGGACTGGGGGGGGAACTATGGCTACACCTTC.

CDR3: CASSLKGGGANEQYF. As DNA, the CDR3 is TGTGCCAGCAGCTTAAAAGGCGGGGGGGCAAACGAGCAGTACTTC. V gene TRBV7-3 combines with J gene TRBJ2-7, with 9 bases that match TRBD2. The CDR3 has 15 residues. V dropped 1 base and J dropped 5; count of bases not matched to a gene: 6. The V gene's germline CDR1 is SGHTA and CDR2 FQGTGA.

This clone has just a few counts. The chain has TRBV7-9 and TRBJ1-5; D might be TRBD1 (5 bases). V lost 5 bases, J lost 5 bases, and 7 bases lay in between. From germline, CDR1 is SEHNR and CDR2 FQNEAQ (reference sequence). There are 12 residues in the CDR3. CDR3 sequence: CASSLGDQPQHF. The CDR3, as DNA: TGTGCCAGCAGCCTAGGGGATCAGCCCCAGCATTTT.

The J gene is TRBJ1-4, the V gene TRBV10-3; TRBD1 agrees at 7 bases. There are 14 residues in the CDR3. V lost 6 bases and J lost 5; bases outside the gene matches: 6. The germline V gene has CDR1 ENHRY and CDR2 SYGVKD. Written as DNA, the CDR3 is TGTGCCATCAGCGTGGACAGGACAAATGAAAAACTGTTTTTT. This sequence encodes CAISVDRTNEKLFF.

V is TRBV12-3 or TRBV12-4 and J is TRBJ2-1; TRBD2 matches 11 bases. With 5 bases clipped from V and 12 bases from J, the junction kept 3 bases outside the gene matches. This CDR3 region has 12 residues. The DNA of the CDR3 is TGTGCCAGCAGTGTCGGACTAGCGGGGCAGTTCTTC. It encodes CASSVGLAGQFF.

This rearrangement joins TRBV5-6 to TRBJ2-2; 7 bases map to TRBD2. J lost 1 base, V lost 7 bases, and 7 bases had no gene match. Germline lookup yields CDR1 SGHDT and CDR2 YYEEEE. The CDR3 is made up of 15 amino acids. The CDR3 spells CASGPRTRNTGELFF. In nucleotides, the CDR3 is TGTGCCAGCGGACCTCGGACTAGGAACACCGGGGAGCTGTTTTTT.

The J gene is TRBJ1-2, the V gene TRBV5-1, with D perhaps TRBD1 (5 bases). Trimming cost V 4 bases and J 3 bases, with 13 bases left between them. Germline V CDR1 and CDR2: SGHRS, YFSETQ. The CDR3 covers 14 residues. The CDR3 DNA sequence: TGCGCCAGCAGCGGATCAGGGATGGACTATGGCTACACCTTC. This encodes CASSGSGMDYGYTF.

The chain joins TRBV12-3 or TRBV12-4 to TRBJ2-2, with 11 positions matching TRBD1. CDR3 length equals 13 residues. V shed 6 bases and J 8 bases; nucleotides not matched to a gene: 2. In DNA, the CDR3 is TGTGCCAGCAGAGGACAGGGGGCTGGGGAGCTGTTTTTT. Encoded protein: CASRGQGAGELFF.

This chain links TRBV12-3 or TRBV12-4 with TRBJ1-2; no definite D call. Trimming took 5 bases from V and 2 from J, leaving 9 bases between them. The CDR3 consists of 13 residues. This CDR3 is CASSPTPNYGYTF. DNA of the CDR3: TGTGCCAGCAGTCCGACACCGAACTATGGCTACACCTTC.

The chain is built from TRBV19 and TRBJ2-3; a weak D match, TRBD2 (5 bases). The germline V and J ends were trimmed by 0 bases and 11 bases, with 12 bases remaining between them. Germline CDR1 and CDR2: LNHDA and SQIVND (reference sequence). The CDR3 is made up of 13 amino acids. The DNA of the CDR3 is TGTGCCAGTAGTATAGACCGTAGCGTCTTGCAGTATTTT. This codes for CASSIDRSVLQYF.

In its sample, this clone was seen a few times. V and J are TRBV10-3 and TRBJ1-1, with D uncertain. V lost 4 bases and J lost 5, with 8 bases in between. The germline gives CDR1 ENHRY, CDR2 SYGVKD. The CDR3 runs 12 residues. CDR3: CAISGLGTEAFF. CDR3 DNA: TGTGCCATCAGTGGTCTAGGGACTGAAGCTTTCTTT.

This clone was observed a few times. The chain uses TRBV2 and TRBJ1-1; 7 bases map to TRBD1. Germline V gene sequence: CDR1 SNHLY, CDR2 FYNNEI. V lost 6 bases and J lost 1; bases outside the gene matches: 2. The CDR3 runs to 13 residues. The CDR3 bases are TGTGCCAGCAGCCGACAGGGGAACACTGAAGCTTTCTTT. This sequence encodes CASSRQGNTEAFF.

V is TRBV27 and J is TRBJ2-2; 9 bases align to TRBD1. V trimming: 0 bases; J trimming: 7 bases; junction bases outside the gene matches: 6. The CDR3 is made up of 16 amino acids. Germline CDR1 and CDR2: MNHEY and SMNVEV (reference sequence). The chain's CDR3 is CASSLSSTGGIGELFF. CDR3 sequence (DNA): TGTGCCAGCAGTTTATCGTCGACAGGGGGGATCGGGGAGCTGTTTTTT.

The rearrangement joins TRBV7-2 to TRBJ1-2, with TRBD1 identical over 7 bases. The V and J ends lost 5 bases and 8 bases, in that order; junction bases with no gene match: 14. Germline CDR1 and CDR2: SGHTA and FQGNSA. This CDR3 spans 15 amino acids. The chain's CDR3 is CASSRRGGGLEGYTF. CDR3 sequence (DNA): TGTGCCAGCAGCCGTAGGGGAGGGGGCTTGGAGGGCTACACCTTC.

The V call is TRBV7-9, the J call TRBJ2-7, with unresolved D. CDR1 SEHNR and CDR2 FQNEAQ come from the germline V gene (reference sequence). CDR3 length equals 15 residues. The V end lost 6 bases, the J end lost 0 bases, and 15 bases lay between the germline ends. The CDR3 nucleotides are TGTGCCAGCAGTCGAGACGGTCTTATCTCCTACGAGCAGTACTTC. As protein: CASSRDGLISYEQYF.

The chain recombines TRBV15 with TRBJ2-5, with 7 bases identical to TRBD1. The CDR3 is 14 amino acids. Germline V gene data show CDR1 as LNHNV and CDR2 as YYDKDF (reference sequence). Unmatched junction bases numbered 7, after V lost 7 bases and J lost 2 bases. The CDR3 coding sequence is TGTGCCACCACCCGGGACAGCGCACAAGAGACCCAGTACTTC. Translation gives CATTRDSAQETQYF.

The chain joins TRBV29-1 to TRBJ1-6, with D perhaps matching TRBD1 (5 bases). The CDR3 has 13 residues. CDR1 and CDR2 from the germline V gene are SQVTM and ANQGSEA. V shed 5 bases and J shed 6 bases, with 11 bases lying between them. The CDR3 reads CSVRDGPNSPLHF. In nucleotides, the CDR3 is TGCAGCGTTCGGGACGGCCCTAATTCACCCCTCCACTTT.

V and J are TRBV5-6 and TRBJ1-2; D is uncertain. This CDR3 contains 14 residues. V shed 3 bases and J shed 8 bases, with 17 bases lying between them. CDR1 and CDR2 from the germline V gene are SGHDT and YYEEEE. The CDR3: CASSSGDEGTGYTF. The CDR3 DNA reads as TGTGCCAGCAGCTCAGGAGATGAGGGTACGGGCTACACCTTC.

The rearrangement uses TRBV27 and TRBJ2-3, with D unclear. The CDR3 extends over 16 amino acids. V shed 2 bases and J shed 0 bases, with 12 bases lying between them. Germline lookup yields CDR1 MNHEY and CDR2 SMNVEV (reference sequence). The CDR3 sequence is CASSLKGFTSTDTQYF. The CDR3 DNA reads TGTGCCAGCAGTTTAAAAGGGTTCACTAGCACAGATACGCAGTATTTT.